These T cell receptor beta chains were read from a single sample in a study of regulatory T cells in long-lasting Graves disease. MiXCR was run by TCRdb on the multiplex PCR reads, yielding one entry per CDR3 protein. The table has 600,000 to 850,000 distinct CDR3 sequences, around 30% seen once. The material sequenced was peripheral blood mononuclear cells (PBMCs), taken when the disease was refractory, from a patient treated with antithyroid drugs. These receptors all stem from a female donor with Graves disease. CDR3s include the opening cysteine and the closing phenylalanine or tryptophan. The order of the fields is J gene, clone size, D gene, V gene, CDR3 DNA, CDR3 protein. D genes are given only for firm matches. Only some rows state a clone size, as once, few, many or a class for expanded clones.

J: TRBJ1-5; size: few; D: TRBD1; V: TRBV6-2/TRBV6-3; DNA: TGTGCCAGCAGTTACGGACAGGGGAAGGAGCCCCAGCATTTT; CDR3: CASSYGQGKEPQHF
J: TRBJ1-6; size: few; D: TRBD1; V: TRBV27; DNA: TGTGCCAGCAGTCGCTACAGGGGGCACAATTCACCCCTCCACTTT; CDR3: CASSRYRGHNSPLHF
J: TRBJ1-5; size: NA; D: NA; V: TRBV28; DNA: TGTGCCAGCAGTATGGACAGAAACAATCAGCCCCAGCATTTT; CDR3: CASSMDRNNQPQHF
J: TRBJ1-1; size: NA; D: NA; V: TRBV30; DNA: TGTGCCTGGAAAAAGGAAGCCCTCCCGAACACTGAAGCTTTCTTT; CDR3: CAWKKEALPNTEAFF
J: TRBJ2-7; size: NA; D: NA; V: TRBV19; DNA: TGTGCCAGTAGTATAGGGTTATCCTACGAGCAGTACTTC; CDR3: CASSIGLSYEQYF
J: TRBJ2-7; size: NA; D: TRBD1; V: TRBV5-1; DNA: TGCGCCAGCAGCTTGGACAGGGGGTTTGGGGAGCAGTACTTC; CDR3: CASSLDRGFGEQYF
J: TRBJ2-2; size: NA; D: TRBD2; V: TRBV27; DNA: TGTGCCAGCAGTTTCACTAGCGGGAGTGAACACACCGGGGAGCTGTTTTTT; CDR3: CASSFTSGSEHTGELFF
J: TRBJ2-5; size: NA; D: TRBD2; V: TRBV20-1; DNA: TGCAGTGCTAGCCGGGGGAGCGGGGCGGCGTTGACCCAGTACTTC; CDR3: CSASRGSGAALTQYF
J: TRBJ1-2; size: few; D: TRBD1; V: TRBV7-9; DNA: TGTGCCAGCAGCCCTCTGGACAGGGCGGGCTACACCTTC; CDR3: CASSPLDRAGYTF
J: TRBJ2-2; size: NA; D: NA; V: TRBV29-1; DNA: TGCAGCGCCCTCGGGCAGGGGACCGACACCGGGGAGCTGTTTTTT; CDR3: CSALGQGTDTGELFF
J: TRBJ1-1; size: NA; D: NA; V: TRBV3-1; DNA: TGTGCCAGCAGCCAAGGGGTTGTGGAAGCTTTCTTT; CDR3: CASSQGVVEAFF
J: TRBJ1-1; size: once; D: NA; V: TRBV6-9; DNA: TGTGCCAGCAGTTACGGCCCTGTGGTGAACACTGAAGCTTCCTTT; CDR3: CASSYGPVVNTEASF
J: TRBJ2-7; size: few; D: TRBD2; V: TRBV3-1; DNA: TGTGCCAGCAGCCAAGTGGGACTAGCGGGAGGCGCCTACGAGCAGTACTTC; CDR3: CASSQVGLAGGAYEQYF
J: TRBJ1-1; size: NA; D: NA; V: TRBV13; DNA: TGTGCCAGCAGCTCGAGGACACATAACACTGAAGCTTTCTTT; CDR3: CASSSRTHNTEAFF
J: TRBJ2-5; size: NA; D: NA; V: TRBV7-9; DNA: TGTGCCAGCAGCTTAGAGTGGGGTTTAGAGACCCAGTACTTC; CDR3: CASSLEWGLETQYF
J: TRBJ2-7; size: many; D: TRBD1; V: TRBV6-1; DNA: TGTGCCAGCAGTGAATACGGGACAGAGGCCTACGAGCAGTACTTC; CDR3: CASSEYGTEAYEQYF
J: TRBJ2-2; size: few; D: NA; V: TRBV6-2/TRBV6-3; DNA: TGTGCCAGCAGTTACTCGAGGAGTCCTGGGGACGGGGAGCTGTTTTTT; CDR3: CASSYSRSPGDGELFF
J: TRBJ2-7; size: few; D: NA; V: TRBV11-2; DNA: TGTGCCAGCAGCGGGTACTCCTACGAGCAGTACTTC; CDR3: CASSGYSYEQYF
J: TRBJ2-7; size: NA; D: TRBD2; V: TRBV11-3; DNA: TGTGCCAGCAGCCAACTAGCGGGAGGGCCTGTTCCCTACGAGCAGTACTTC; CDR3: CASSQLAGGPVPYEQYF
J: TRBJ2-7; size: NA; D: NA; V: TRBV29-1; DNA: TGCAGCGTGCGACTCTCCTACGAGCAGTACTTC; CDR3: CSVRLSYEQYF
J: TRBJ2-5; size: NA; D: TRBD2; V: TRBV9; DNA: TGTGCCAGCACCTACCCTCGGACTAGCGGGAGAGGGGCAGAGACCCAGTACTTC; CDR3: CASTYPRTSGRGAETQYF
J: TRBJ1-1; size: few; D: NA; V: TRBV19; DNA: TGTGCCAGTAGTATCAACCAGGGTTCCACTGAAGCTTTCTTT; CDR3: CASSINQGSTEAFF
J: TRBJ1-5; size: NA; D: NA; V: TRBV28; DNA: TGTGCCAGCAGTTTACACAGCTATAGCAATCAGCCCCAGCATTTT; CDR3: CASSLHSYSNQPQHF
J: TRBJ2-5; size: once; D: NA; V: TRBV19; DNA: TGTGCCAGTAGTATATCCCCCGGCGACCTGGGGGAGACCCAGTACTTC; CDR3: CASSISPGDLGETQYF
J: TRBJ1-1; size: NA; D: NA; V: TRBV7-9; DNA: TGTGCCAGCAGCCCCGAGCTGGGGGACACTGAAGCTTTCTTT; CDR3: CASSPELGDTEAFF
J: TRBJ2-7; size: many; D: TRBD2; V: TRBV10-3; DNA: TGTGCCATCAGTGAGTCAAGGGCGGGAGCGTACGAGCAGTACTTC; CDR3: CAISESRAGAYEQYF
J: TRBJ1-1; size: many; D: NA; V: TRBV12-3/TRBV12-4; DNA: TGTGCCAGCAGTTTAAGGGCTGTCAGGGGCGAAGCTTTCTTT; CDR3: CASSLRAVRGEAFF
J: TRBJ1-2; size: NA; D: TRBD1; V: TRBV11-2; DNA: TGTGCCAGCAGCCCAGGTCGGACAGGGACTGGCTATGGCTACACCTTC; CDR3: CASSPGRTGTGYGYTF
J: TRBJ2-4; size: NA; D: TRBD1; V: TRBV5-4; DNA: TGTGCCAGCAGCTCGTACCTTACGGGACAGAACATTCAGTACTTC; CDR3: CASSSYLTGQNIQYF
J: TRBJ2-5; size: many; D: NA; V: TRBV2; DNA: TGTGCCAGCACAGGGGCTATAGAGACCCAGTACTTC; CDR3: CASTGAIETQYF
J: TRBJ2-5; size: many; D: NA; V: TRBV6-2/TRBV6-3; DNA: TGTGCCAGCAGCCCCGTCAGGGCGTACCAAGAGACCCAGTACTTC; CDR3: CASSPVRAYQETQYF
J: TRBJ2-5; size: NA; D: NA; V: TRBV25-1; DNA: TGTGCCAGCAGTGAATATTATCGAGAGACCCAGTACTTC; CDR3: CASSEYYRETQYF
J: TRBJ1-5; size: NA; D: TRBD1; V: TRBV2; DNA: TGTGCCAGCAGTGAAGCGCCTTCCGGGACAGCATATAGCAATCAGCCCCAGCATTTT; CDR3: CASSEAPSGTAYSNQPQHF
J: TRBJ1-1; size: NA; D: NA; V: TRBV7-9; DNA: TGTGCCAGCAGGGTAACTTCGAACACTGAAGCTTTCTTT; CDR3: CASRVTSNTEAFF
J: TRBJ1-2; size: few; D: TRBD1; V: TRBV4-1; DNA: TGCGCCAGCAGCCAAGAAACGGGACAGACTTTCTATGGCTACACCTTC; CDR3: CASSQETGQTFYGYTF